The TCR beta chain under discussion was sequenced for a study of shared clonotypes between healthy human individuals. Study-wide context: Donors consisted of two women and a few men between 18 and 49.

To note about this clone: As yet, its antigen is unknown.

Per the authors' pipeline: ImmunoSEQ output lacked quality scores and full-length reads, limiting matched filtering. Here immunoSEQ multiplex PCR was the method, and the copy in TCRdb shows in-frame clones only, minus some. Clone size and the V and J calls come from that table; the DNA yielded D and trimming. The data hold about 2.4 million clones, with 80% to 95% observed a single time. The germline V gene has CDR1 SGHAT and CDR2 FQNNGV. The junction had 11 bases not matched to a gene; V was cut back by 3 bases and J by 7 bases. The CDR3 has 15 amino acids. General study findings and limits: Clonotype sharing across donors was expected to vary with sequencing depth.

The chain has TRBV11-2 and TRBJ2-7; 8 nucleotides match TRBD2. The sequenced sample consisted of naive CD4+ T cells from PBMCs. Noted subset: CD45RA+ positively selected. This clonotype originated in a young man in good health. Some clones in this sample may be carry-over from other donors' samples. CDR3 coding DNA: TGTGCCAGCAGCTTCGGGTCGGGAGGGCCGTGGGAGCAGTACTTC. Residues: CASSFGSGGPWEQYF.